This section outlines one TCR beta chain sequence together with its context. Which antigen it targets is not known. No qualities accompany the bases; no much larger clone lies one base away. Each collaborating institution followed its own protocols to collect whole blood in K2EDTA tubes. For TCRbeta analysis, collaborators shipped samples as frozen whole blood, isolated PBMCs, or DNA extracted from either of those sample types. The immunoSEQ Assay, a bias-controlled multiplex PCR, was used to amplify TCRbeta CDR3 regions from genomic DNA. Concerning the study's data processing: The number of nucleated cells in each sample was estimated from the amplification of reference gene primers within the assay. To quantify the absolute abundance of each unique TCRbeta CDR3 rearrangement, sequence reads were collapsed and filtered. Productive Simpson clonality was computed per sample as the square root of Simpson's diversity index over productive rearrangements. Entries here come from immuneACCESS through TCRdb and include only in-frame sequences with V and J called. Some clones fail to appear in such tables; in the studies checked, an unresolved V gene covers under half of the shortfall, and the cause of the remainder is unknown. V and J calls and clone size are as listed in that table; D and trimming were resolved from the DNA. The sample yields about 670,000 clones; just under 90% were counted once. The top ten clonotypes cover over 0.2% of the sample.

This specimen comes from a study of blood T cell repertoires in COVID-19 (dated by TCRdb to 2018 to 2020). With regard to the full study: The collaborator samples originated in the United States, Italy and Spain and spanned the acute and convalescent phases of COVID-19. The material from the prospective study consisted of cDNA or gDNA derived from T cells, B-cell-depleted T cells, or PBMCs. The dataset comprised deeply sampled blood TCRbeta repertoires from subjects exposed to, actively infected with, or recovered from COVID-19. The repertoires were released in a freely available public database intended as a resource for research on the immune response to SARS-CoV-2. Samples were obtained from the ongoing ImmuneRACE study (first 160 participants) and from 1,254 subjects provided by 6 global collaborators. The sample metadata nearly always contained a de-identified subject ID, COVID-19 status, age in years and sex. Where available, HLA class I and class II types were taken from metadata supplied by the sample provider and were not determined by assay-based typing. Paper-wide results and their limitations: How much clinical and demographic metadata was included differed by source and by participant, and the metadata was provided uncurated.

The CDR3 measures 17 amino acids from cysteine to phenylalanine. CDR3 DNA is the only sequence kept; it has 51 bases, read in frame from the first base. Taken from the germline V gene, the CDR1 and CDR2 loops are MGHRA and YSYEKL. Trimming accounts for 2 bases at V and 3 bases at J, while the number of junction bases matched to no gene is 10. The rearranged segments are TRBV4-1 and TRBJ1-5; 7 bases in the middle match TRBD1. The source material was peripheral blood. This receptor was taken from a woman aged 18 to 35 with acute or convalescent COVID-19. The CDR3 region has the sequence CASSQPAKTGNNQPQHF. In nucleotides, the sequence is TGCGCCAGCAGCCAACCCGCCAAGACAGGGAACAATCAGCCCCAGCATTTT.